The clone carrying this T cell receptor beta chain was seen only a few times. These data belong to a study of T-cell memory formation after mild COVID-19. For the study at large: Each donor largely had its own TCR clusters.

MiXCR, applied by TCRdb to the 5' RACE reads, yields one record per CDR3 protein. The sample lists hundreds of thousands of distinct CDR3 sequences; around 27% were seen once. V dropped 2 bases and J dropped 4 bases, with 9 bases sitting between them. The CDR3 runs 15 residues. CDR1 KGHSH and CDR2 LQKENI come from the germline V gene. The sequenced sample consisted of PBMCs or a T cell subset sorted from them (not recorded which). V usage is TRBV18 and J usage is TRBJ2-6; unclear D gene. This sequence was found in an adult woman who had mild COVID-19 (a few samples of this study predate the infection). Cell type and time point are not known. DNA of the CDR3: TGTGCCAGCTCACCAGAATGGGTCGGGGCCAACGTCCTGACTTTC. Its translation is CASSPEWVGANVLTF.